The 28 T cell receptor beta chains listed next were all sequenced from one sample in a study of cytomegalovirus exposure and HLA in healthy donors. The PCR made use of 60 Vbeta and 13 Jbeta primers. The repertoire was sequenced with immunoSEQ multiplex PCR; TCRdb's copy has only in-frame clones and lacks some. Among some 150,000 clones listed, about four fifths were seen once. Sequencing was performed on PBMCs. All receptors derive from a man under 40 in good health and CMV-seronegative.

This clone came up once. The genes are TRBV5-4 and TRBJ2-4; 7 bases fit TRBD1. The CDR3 spans 14 residues. With V trimmed by 0 bases and J by 5 bases, 2 bases remained unmatched. Germline CDR1 and CDR2: SGHNT and YYREEE (reference sequence). This CDR3 is CASSLAGTENIQYF. The CDR3, as DNA: TGTGCCAGCAGCTTGGCCGGGACAGAAAACATTCAGTACTTC.

The rearrangement joins TRBV10-1 to TRBJ2-1, with 10 bases aligning to TRBD2. Germline values: CDR1 WNHNN, CDR2 SYGVQD (reference sequence). Unmatched junction bases numbered 5, after V lost 1 base and J lost 5 bases. The CDR3 is made up of 16 amino acids. CDR3 region: CASSEYSSGSHNEQFF. The CDR3 DNA reads TGCGCCAGCAGTGAGTACTCTAGCGGGAGCCACAATGAGCAGTTCTTC.

The CDR3 region is CASSYSTGGINIQYF. In DNA form, the CDR3 reads TGTGCCAGCAGTTACTCGACGGGAGGAATTAACATTCAGTACTTC. The chain recombines TRBV6-5 with TRBJ2-4, with 7 bases lining up with TRBD2. V dropped 0 bases and J dropped 7; count of bases not matched to a gene: 6. The length of the CDR3 is 15 residues. CDR1 and CDR2 (germline): MNHEY, SVGAGI.

The CDR3 is CASSLEGASNQPQHF. The CDR3 nucleotides are TGTGCCAGCAGTTTAGAGGGGGCCAGCAATCAGCCCCAGCATTTT. V gene TRBV27 combines with J gene TRBJ1-5; 7 positions match TRBD1. The CDR3 totals 15 residues. V was pared by 2 bases and J by 1 base, with 2 bases of the junction left unmatched. Looked up from germline, CDR1 is MNHEY and CDR2 is SMNVEV (reference sequence).

This chain uses TRBV5-6 with TRBJ2-3; maybe TRBD2 (6 bases). The CDR3 is 14 amino acids. V was pared by 7 bases and J by 2 bases, with 14 bases between. Germline V CDR1 and CDR2: SGHDT, YYEEEE. The CDR3 DNA follows: TGTGCCAGCGGGGATAGCGGAATCACAGATACGCAGTATTTT. Amino acids: CASGDSGITDTQYF.

This chain links TRBV19 with TRBJ2-2; 11 nucleotides line up with TRBD1. The CDR3 is 16 residues long. J gave up 7 bases and V 4 bases, and 8 bases lay outside the gene matches. The germline V gene has CDR1 LNHDA and CDR2 SQIVND (reference sequence). The chain's CDR3 is CASSSYRDRGIGELFF. Written as DNA, the CDR3 is TGTGCCAGTAGTAGTTACCGGGACAGGGGGATCGGGGAGCTGTTTTTT.

The V call is TRBV10-2, the J call TRBJ1-2; D remains unclear. This CDR3 has 15 residues. Germline values: CDR1 WSHSY, CDR2 SAAADI. V shed 0 bases and J shed 4 bases, with 12 bases lying between them. CDR3 loop: CASSESRGTFYGYTF. CDR3 coding DNA: TGCGCCAGCAGTGAGTCACGGGGAACCTTCTATGGCTACACCTTC.

CDR3 in DNA: TGTGCCACCAGCGGGGCAGACAGGGCCACTGAAGCTTTCTTT. Protein: CATSGADRATEAFF. V and J are TRBV15 and TRBJ1-1; 7 positions agree with TRBD1. The CDR3 has 14 residues. The germline CDR1 and CDR2 sequences are LNHNV and YYDKDF (reference sequence). The ends lost 5 bases at V and 4 bases at J; junction bases unmatched: 7.

The V and J genes are TRBV2 and TRBJ2-1; TRBD1 agrees at 7 bases. Germline V gene sequence: CDR1 SNHLY, CDR2 FYNNEI. V shed 6 bases, J shed 4 bases, and the junction held 9 bases outside the gene matches. The CDR3 loop spans 15 amino acids. Here the CDR3 reads CASSEQGYGYNEQFF. The CDR3 bases are TGTGCCAGCAGCGAACAGGGGTACGGGTACAATGAGCAGTTCTTC.

Here the CDR3 reads CAGTVSNTEAFF. The CDR3, as DNA: TGTGCCGGGACAGTCTCCAACACTGAAGCTTTCTTT. J is TRBJ1-1 and V is TRBV30; 7 bases line up with TRBD1. This CDR3 spans 12 amino acids. Germline V lookup: CDR1 GTSNPN, CDR2 SVGIG (reference sequence). V gave up 8 bases and J gave up 2 bases; unmatched junction bases: 5. The variable domain in full, completed from reference TRBV30 and TRBJ1-1, reads SQTIHQWPATLVQPVGSPLSLECTVEGTSNPNLYWYRQAAGRGLQLLFYSVGIGQISSEVPQNLSASRPQDRQFILSSKKLLLSDSGFYLCAGTVSNTEAFFGQGTRLTVV.

The CDR3 DNA follows: TGTGCCAGCAGCCCCCCGGGGACAGGATACGAGCAGTACTTC. Translated, it gives CASSPPGTGYEQYF. This chain uses TRBV5-4 with TRBJ2-7, with TRBD1 matching 8 bases. Looked up from germline, CDR1 is SGHNT and CDR2 is YYREEE (reference sequence). The CDR3 covers 14 residues. With 4 bases clipped from V and 4 bases from J, the junction kept 7 bases outside the gene matches.

V and J are TRBV5-1 and TRBJ1-3; 10 bases map to TRBD1. Unmatched junction bases numbered 8, after V lost 4 bases and J lost 1 base. Looked up from germline, CDR1 is SGHRS and CDR2 is YFSETQ. This CDR3 contains 17 residues. CDR3 protein: CASSLSPGQGSGNTIYF. In DNA form, the CDR3 reads TGCGCCAGCAGCCTGTCCCCGGGACAGGGGTCTGGAAACACCATATATTTT.

The rearrangement uses TRBV6-1 and TRBJ2-7, with D tentatively TRBD2 (7 bases). The CDR3 extends over 14 amino acids. Trimming cost V 6 bases and J 7 bases, with 19 bases left between them. CDR1 MNHNS and CDR2 SASEGT come from the germline V gene. In DNA, the CDR3 is TGTGCCAGCAGAAGGGGGGGTCAGGGCGGTGAGCAGTACTTC. This codes for CASRRGGQGGEQYF.

This chain connects TRBV6-4 to TRBJ1-1, with 7 positions matching TRBD1. Germline lookup yields CDR1 MRHNA and CDR2 SNTAGT. With 2 bases clipped from V and 4 bases from J, the junction kept 10 bases outside the gene matches. The length of the CDR3 is 16 residues. CDR3 sequence: CASSDRGERGPTEAFF. Written as DNA, the CDR3 is TGTGCCAGCAGTGACAGAGGGGAGAGGGGGCCCACTGAAGCTTTCTTT.

J is TRBJ1-1 and V is TRBV6-1; no definite D call. The V gene's germline CDR1 is MNHNS and CDR2 SASEGT. The CDR3 spans 12 residues. Trimming cost V 8 bases and J 10 bases, with 17 bases left between them. The CDR3 loop reads CASRETRERAFF. The CDR3 DNA follows: TGTGCCAGCCGGGAGACCCGAGAACGAGCTTTCTTT.

The chain uses TRBV27 and TRBJ2-5; weak D call: TRBD1 (6 bases). V was shortened by 8 bases and J by 5 bases, with 18 bases between the two germline ends. In germline, CDR1 is MNHEY, CDR2 SMNVEV (reference sequence). CDR3 length: 14 residues. CDR3 DNA: TGTGCCAGCCGGTCTGGGGCAGGGGATGAGACCCAGTACTTC. Amino acid sequence: CASRSGAGDETQYF.

The J gene is TRBJ2-7, the V gene TRBV11-1, with 7 nucleotides matching TRBD2. The CDR3 is made up of 15 amino acids. The germline gives CDR1 SGHAT, CDR2 FQDESV (reference sequence). With V trimmed by 6 bases and J by 6 bases, 14 bases remained unmatched. The CDR3 loop is CASRLGTTEMGEQYF. CDR3 DNA sequence: TGTGCCAGCAGGCTCGGGACTACGGAGATGGGCGAGCAGTACTTC.

This clone was detected only a few times. The chain recombines TRBV30 with TRBJ2-1, with 10 positions matching TRBD2. This CDR3 is built from 13 residues. V was pared by 1 base and J by 14 bases, with 8 bases of the junction left unmatched. Per germline, CDR1 GTSNPN and CDR2 SVGIG (reference sequence). CDR3 bases: TGTGCCTGGAGTGCCTCTCTCCTAGCGGGGGAGTTCTTC. Its translation is CAWSASLLAGEFF. The entire variable domain, with the rest obtained from reference TRBV30 and TRBJ2-1, is as follows: SQTIHQWPATLVQPVGSPLSLECTVEGTSNPNLYWYRQAAGRGLQLLFYSVGIGQISSEVPQNLSASRPQDRQFILSSKKLLLSDSGFYLCAWSASLLAGEFFGPGTRLTVL.

This clone was recorded only once. The chain has TRBV6-1 and TRBJ2-7; 7 nucleotides agree with TRBD1. This CDR3 contains 12 residues. Germline values: CDR1 MNHNS, CDR2 SASEGT. V trimming: 6 bases; J trimming: 5 bases; junction bases outside the gene matches: 4. CDR3 sequence reads: CASRVTGDEQYF. For the CDR3, the DNA is TGTGCCAGCAGGGTAACAGGGGACGAGCAGTACTTC.

This clone was observed a handful of times. The J gene is TRBJ1-4, the V gene TRBV7-9; 7 positions match TRBD1. J was trimmed by 7 bases and V by 5 bases; bases with no gene match: 10. The CDR3 is made up of 15 amino acids. CDR1 and CDR2 (germline): SEHNR, FQNEAQ (reference sequence). The CDR3 nucleotides read TGTGCCAGCAGCCCCGAGCAGGGGGGACGTGAAAAACTGTTTTTT. This sequence encodes CASSPEQGGREKLFF.

The rearrangement links TRBV18 to TRBJ2-1, with a possible D match to TRBD2 (5 bases). Trimming stripped 4 bases from V and 4 bases from J, with 11 bases between. Germline V CDR1 and CDR2: KGHSH, LQKENI. The CDR3 runs 14 residues. The CDR3 coding sequence is TGTGCCAGCTCACGCCTGAGCGGTTACAATGAGCAGTTCTTC. It codes for CASSRLSGYNEQFF.

This chain connects TRBV5-1 to TRBJ1-1; D gene unclear. The CDR3 covers 16 residues. Germline V gene sequence: CDR1 SGHRS, CDR2 YFSETQ. V lost 0 bases to trimming and J lost 5 bases, with 17 bases between them. CDR3 residues: CASSLGEVIPRTEAFF. CDR3 coding DNA: TGCGCCAGCAGCTTGGGGGAGGTGATACCGCGGACTGAAGCTTTCTTT.

This clone appeared once. The genes are TRBV6-5 and TRBJ2-7; TRBD2 matches at 7 bases. Germline V gene data show CDR1 as MNHEY and CDR2 as SVGAGI. V shed 0 bases, J shed 3 bases, and the junction held 8 bases outside the gene matches. There are 16 residues in the CDR3. The CDR3 nucleotides are TGTGCCAGCAGTTACTCGACGGCTAGCGGCCTCTACGAGCAGTACTTC. Residues: CASSYSTASGLYEQYF.

V gene TRBV7-2 combines with J gene TRBJ1-2, with D hard to call. The CDR3 length is 14 residues. Germline CDR1 SGHTA, CDR2 FQGNSA. Trimming cost V 1 base and J 2 bases, with 8 bases left between them. The DNA for the CDR3 is TGTGCCAGCAGCTTAGTGTCCAGAAACTATGGCTACACCTTC. Translation: CASSLVSRNYGYTF.

Only one count was recorded for this clone. The chain employs TRBV30 and TRBJ2-7; a weak D match, TRBD2 (5 bases). Trimming removed 3 bases at V and 0 bases at J, with 12 bases between. The germline V gene has CDR1 GTSNPN and CDR2 SVGIG (reference sequence). CDR3 length: 14 amino acids. CDR3 sequence: CAWRKRAGSYEQYF. The DNA for the CDR3 is TGTGCCTGGAGAAAGAGGGCGGGCTCCTACGAGCAGTACTTC.

V is TRBV5-1 and J is TRBJ2-1; 10 bases agree with TRBD2. V shed 0 bases, J shed 7 bases, and the junction held 10 bases outside the gene matches. The CDR3 runs to 17 residues. CDR1 is SGHRS and CDR2 is YFSETQ in the germline V gene. CDR3: CASSLEASGSFKNEQFF. CDR3 nucleotides: TGCGCCAGCAGCTTGGAGGCTAGCGGGAGTTTCAAGAATGAGCAGTTCTTC.

This rearrangement joins TRBV19 to TRBJ1-2, with 8 bases aligning to TRBD1. CDR3 length: 13 amino acids. From germline, CDR1 is LNHDA and CDR2 SQIVND (reference sequence). V lost 6 bases and J lost 3; bases outside the gene matches: 3. This CDR3 is CASSQGADYGYTF. CDR3 DNA sequence: TGTGCCAGTAGCCAGGGGGCAGACTATGGCTACACCTTC.

The J gene is TRBJ2-1, the V gene TRBV28; D remains ambiguous. Germline V lookup: CDR1 MDHEN, CDR2 SYDVKM. Trimming stripped 6 bases from V and 8 bases from J, with 5 bases between. The CDR3 sequence is 10 residues long. The CDR3 DNA follows: TGTGCCAGCAGGGGCGATGAGCAGTTCTTC. This gives the protein CASRGDEQFF.